This entry lists 27 T cell receptor beta chains sequenced from one sample in a study of shared clonotypes between healthy human individuals. Data came from immunoSEQ multiplex PCR; TCRdb stores just in-frame clones and leaves some out. Counted here are about half a million clones, over 70% occurring once; the ten biggest clones make up roughly 13%. What was sequenced was PBMCs. Source of these receptors: a woman between 35 and 50 years old in good health. Some clones in this sample may be carry-over from other donors' samples.

The chain is built from TRBV6-4 and TRBJ2-5, with 7 bases matching TRBD2. The CDR3 is 15 amino acids. The germline V gene has CDR1 MRHNA and CDR2 SNTAGT. J was trimmed by 1 base and V by 3 bases; bases with no gene match: 5. The CDR3 reads CASSEGGGSQETQYF. The DNA for the CDR3 is TGTGCCAGCAGTGAGGGTGGCGGGAGCCAAGAGACCCAGTACTTC.

The V and J genes are TRBV30 and TRBJ2-6, with TRBD1 as a possible D gene (6 bases). This CDR3 region has 16 residues. The V gene's germline CDR1 is GTSNPN and CDR2 SVGIG (reference sequence). V dropped 5 bases and J dropped 0 bases, with 14 bases sitting between them. In nucleotides, the CDR3 is TGTGCCTGGGGGATCGACAGGATCTCTGGGGCCAACGTCCTGACTTTC. Translated, it gives CAWGIDRISGANVLTF.

The chain has TRBV11-3 and TRBJ2-1, with D possibly TRBD2 on 6 matching bases. V lost 4 bases, J lost 9 bases, and 19 bases lay in between. Germline values: CDR1 SGHNT, CDR2 YENEEA. The CDR3 is made up of 15 amino acids. The CDR3 nucleotides are TGTGCCAGCAGCTCGGGGCGGAGGGCCAAAGGTGAGCAGTTCTTC. It translates to CASSSGRRAKGEQFF.

This clone was seen once. The chain links TRBV2 to TRBJ1-2; D is unclear. Germline values: CDR1 SNHLY, CDR2 FYNNEI. This CDR3 is built from 11 residues. The V end was cut by 7 bases, the J end by 4 bases, with 7 bases between. DNA of the CDR3: TGTGCCAGCACATGGATCTATGGCTACACCTTC. Translating gives CASTWIYGYTF. Full variable domain (missing parts from reference TRBV2 and TRBJ1-2): EPEVTQTPSHQVTQMGQEVILRCVPISNHLYFYWYRQILGQKVEFLVSFYNNEISEKSEIFDDQFSVERPDGSNFTLKIRSTKLEDSAMYFCASTWIYGYTFGSGTRLTVV.

This clone is a singleton in its sample. This likely stems from a read error, as it lies one base from a far larger clone. Other DNA sequences within the sample encode an identical CDR3. This sequence joins TRBV28 and TRBJ1-2, with a weak D call TRBD1 (6 bases). Germline V gene data show CDR1 as MDHEN and CDR2 as SYDVKM. The CDR3 is 14 amino acids. The CDR3 protein is CASRLPGGSYGYTF. The DNA of the CDR3 is TGTGCCAGCAGGCTCCCCGGGGGCAGCTATGGCTACACATTC.

The V call is TRBV11-2, the J call TRBJ2-1; D is uncertain. The CDR3 covers 13 residues. In germline, CDR1 is SGHAT, CDR2 FQNNGV. V gave up 2 bases and J gave up 5 bases, with 7 bases separating them. The CDR3 is CASSLSRNNEQFF. DNA for the CDR3: TGTGCCAGCAGCTTATCTAGAAACAATGAGCAGTTCTTC.

The chain recombines TRBV5-4 with TRBJ2-1; D is tentatively TRBD1 or TRBD2 (5 bases each). The germline V gene encodes CDR1 SGHNT and CDR2 YYREEE (reference sequence). The CDR3 is 16 residues long. V shed 4 bases and J shed 10 bases, with 24 bases lying between them. CDR3 loop: CASSPGGQGASREQFF. The CDR3 DNA reads TGTGCCAGCAGCCCTGGAGGTCAAGGGGCTTCGCGAGAGCAGTTCTTC.

The genes are TRBV29-1 and TRBJ2-3, with D unresolved. The germline CDR1 and CDR2 sequences are SQVTM and ANQGSEA. Trimming pared 4 bases from V and 5 bases from J, leaving 13 bases between. The CDR3 is 13 residues long. CDR3 loop: CSVAGLGKDTQYF. The CDR3 DNA is TGCAGCGTTGCTGGCCTAGGCAAAGATACGCAGTATTTT.

The chain carries TRBV27 and TRBJ2-5; D might be TRBD2 (6 bases). V dropped 0 bases and J dropped 2 bases, with 19 bases sitting between them. CDR1 MNHEY and CDR2 SMNVEV come from the germline V gene (reference sequence). The CDR3 runs to 18 residues. CDR3 sequence: CASSLSSRVDYRQETQYF. The CDR3 DNA sequence: TGTGCCAGCAGTTTATCGAGTAGGGTGGACTACCGACAAGAGACCCAGTACTTC.

This clone appeared a few times. The chain has TRBV30 and TRBJ1-5; tentative D call: TRBD1 (5 bases). The CDR3 runs to 16 residues. Germline V gives CDR1 GTSNPN, CDR2 SVGIG (reference sequence). Trimming pared 1 base from V and 5 bases from J, leaving 18 bases between. CDR3 in amino acids: CAWSERQGKRDQPQHF. The CDR3 region has the DNA TGTGCCTGGAGTGAGCGGCAGGGAAAAAGGGATCAGCCCCAGCATTTT.

The V and J genes are TRBV6-1 and TRBJ2-7; 10 bases are a match to TRBD1. With 6 bases clipped from V and 3 bases from J, the junction kept 2 bases outside the gene matches. CDR3 length: 13 residues. Germline V gene data show CDR1 as MNHNS and CDR2 as SASEGT. The CDR3 DNA reads TGTGCCAGCAGGCGGGACAGGGGCTACGAGCAGTACTTC. Translated, it gives CASRRDRGYEQYF.

This clone has just a few counts. The chain has TRBV5-4 and TRBJ2-1, with 7 bases that match TRBD2. The ends lost 0 bases at V and 6 bases at J; junction bases unmatched: 12. This CDR3 has 17 residues. Looked up from germline, CDR1 is SGHNT and CDR2 is YYREEE (reference sequence). The CDR3 coding sequence is TGTGCCAGCAGCTTGGCAGGGAGAGGGAGGGCGTTCAATGAGCAGTTCTTC. It encodes CASSLAGRGRAFNEQFF.

This clone was seen ten or more times. The chain combines TRBV6-1 with TRBJ2-5; the D is unclear. Germline loops: CDR1 MNHNS, CDR2 SASEGT. V lost 2 bases and J 2 bases, leaving 9 bases between the germline ends. The CDR3 sequence is 14 residues long. The chain's CDR3 is CASSEIRAQETQYF. The CDR3 DNA follows: TGTGCCAGCAGTGAAATTCGGGCACAAGAGACCCAGTACTTC.

The chain carries TRBV25-1 and TRBJ2-2; weak D call: TRBD2 (5 bases). CDR1 is MGHDK, CDR2 SYGVNS, per germline. CDR3 size: 15 residues. V was shortened by 0 bases and J by 6 bases, with 11 bases between the two germline ends. The CDR3 region is CASSEYFVGAGELFF. The CDR3 nucleotides read TGTGCCAGCAGTGAATATTTTGTCGGGGCCGGGGAGCTGTTTTTT.

The chain has TRBV25-1 and TRBJ2-3, with D uncertain. The CDR3 is 10 residues long. Trimming left V 11 bases short and J 14 bases short, with 17 bases between. CDR1 MGHDK and CDR2 SYGVNS come from the germline V gene. The CDR3 region is CACRPSPRYF. The CDR3, as DNA: TGTGCCTGCCGACCGTCCCCGAGGTATTTT.

On this clone itself: This likely stems from a read error, as it lies one base from a far larger clone. The chain uses TRBV7-9 and TRBJ1-2; the D is unclear. Per germline, CDR1 SEHNR and CDR2 FQNEAQ (reference sequence). The V end lost 0 bases, the J end lost 0 bases, and 5 bases lay between the germline ends. The CDR3 covers 14 residues. Here the CDR3 DNA reads TGTGCCAGCAGCTTAGCAGCCCCTAACTATGGCTACACCTTC. Translated: CASSLAAPNYGYTF.

V and J are TRBV18 and TRBJ1-1, with unresolved D. Trimming took off 3 bases at V and 1 base at J, with 9 bases between the two ends. This CDR3 has 14 amino acids. The germline gives CDR1 KGHSH, CDR2 LQKENI. The CDR3, as DNA: TGTGCCAGCTCACCTCCCGGGTCGAACACTGAAGCTTTCTTT. Translation: CASSPPGSNTEAFF.

As DNA, the CDR3 is TGCGCCAGCAGCGCCCTGCAGAACACTGAAGCTTTCTTT. Protein product: CASSALQNTEAFF. The genes are TRBV5-1 and TRBJ1-1; D is uncertain. The germline V gene has CDR1 SGHRS and CDR2 YFSETQ. There are 13 residues in the CDR3. Trimming removed 4 bases at V and 1 base at J, with 8 bases between.

The chain links TRBV4-2 to TRBJ2-7; D unclear. The CDR3 covers 12 residues. Looked up from germline, CDR1 is LGHNA and CDR2 is YNFKEQ. V dropped 0 bases and J dropped 3 bases, with 3 bases sitting between them. CDR3 amino acids: CASSQDNYEQYF. CDR3 in DNA: TGTGCCAGCAGCCAAGATAACTACGAGCAGTACTTC.

V gene TRBV2 combines with J gene TRBJ1-5; no firm D call. Trimming left V 5 bases short and J 4 bases short, with 6 bases between. CDR3 length: 12 amino acids. CDR1 SNHLY and CDR2 FYNNEI come from the germline V gene. In DNA, the CDR3 is TGTGCCAGCAGTCTAGTGAATCAGCCCCAGCATTTT. Its protein product is CASSLVNQPQHF. Full variable domain (outside the CDR3, taken from reference TRBV2 and TRBJ1-5): EPEVTQTPSHQVTQMGQEVILRCVPISNHLYFYWYRQILGQKVEFLVSFYNNEISEKSEIFDDQFSVERPDGSNFTLKIRSTKLEDSAMYFCASSLVNQPQHFGDGTRLSIL.

This clone has a count of ten or more. The identical CDR3 is also encoded by other nucleotide sequences in the sample. This chain links TRBV7-2 with TRBJ2-5; D assignment may be TRBD1 or TRBD2 (6 bases each). This CDR3 contains 14 residues. V dropped 0 bases and J dropped 5 bases, with 10 bases sitting between them. The V gene's germline CDR1 is SGHTA and CDR2 FQGNSA. CDR3 nucleotides: TGTGCCAGCAGCTTAGCGGAGGGGGTGGAGACCCAGTACTTC. Amino acids: CASSLAEGVETQYF.

The chain is built from TRBV21-1 and TRBJ2-7; TRBD1, as called in the table, went unchecked against the DNA. TRBV21-1 is a known pseudogene. The CDR3 is 15 amino acids. The CDR3 coding sequence is TGTGCCAGCAGCACGATTCACAGGGTTCCCTACGAGCAGTACTTC. It encodes CASSTIHRVPYEQYF.

The V and J genes are TRBV27 and TRBJ1-1, with D tentatively TRBD1 (5 bases). CDR1 and CDR2 (germline): MNHEY, SMNVEV (reference sequence). The V end was cut by 5 bases, the J end by 7 bases, with 14 bases between. This CDR3 is 13 amino acids long. The CDR3 DNA is TGTGCCAGCAGTCCCTCGAAAGGGGATGAAGCTTTCTTT. Translated, it gives CASSPSKGDEAFF.

This clone turned up a few times. A far larger clone differs by one base, so this is likely a read error. This rearrangement joins TRBV30 to TRBJ1-3, with a weak D call TRBD1 (6 bases). CDR3 length: 15 residues. The germline V gene has CDR1 GTSNPN and CDR2 SVGIG (reference sequence). Deletions cut 3 bases from V and 6 bases from J, with 18 bases between. CDR3 loop: CAWSRRGLAVNTIYF. CDR3 coding DNA: TGTGCCTGGAGCCGAAGGGGGTTAGCTGTAAACACCATATATTTT. Variable domain in full (rest from reference TRBV30 and TRBJ1-3): SQTIHQWPATLVQPVGSPLSLECTVEGTSNPNLYWYRQAAGRGLQLLFYSVGIGQISSEVPQNLSASRPQDRQFILSSKKLLLSDSGFYLCAWSRRGLAVNTIYFGEGSWLTVV.

Points on this clone: This likely stems from a read error, as it lies one base from a far larger clone. DNA of the CDR3: TGTGCCTGCCCCCTCCAGGGAACCGTCTGCGAGCAGTACTTC. It translates to CACPLQGTVCEQYF. The V gene is TRBV28, the J gene TRBJ2-7, with a weak D call TRBD1 (5 bases). CDR1 is MDHEN and CDR2 is SYDVKM in the germline V gene. CDR3 size: 14 residues. Trimming stripped 11 bases from V and 6 bases from J, with 23 bases between.

Turning to this clone: The sample contains more than one DNA sequence encoding this CDR3. V gene TRBV11-2 combines with J gene TRBJ2-5; the D gene is possibly TRBD2 (5 bases). The CDR3 covers 12 residues. Trimming took off 5 bases at V and 5 bases at J, with 9 bases between the two ends. CDR1 and CDR2 (germline): SGHAT, FQNNGV. CDR3 sequence reads: CASSPPGETQYF. The CDR3 bases are TGTGCCAGCAGCCCGCCGGGGGAGACCCAGTACTTC.

Regarding this clone: Given a much more abundant clone one base away, this may be a read error. The sample holds other DNA sequences that translate to the same CDR3. The J gene is TRBJ1-2, the V gene TRBV28; D uncertain. The CDR3 has 11 amino acids. V was trimmed by 6 bases and J by 7 bases, leaving 9 bases between them. The germline V gene has CDR1 MDHEN and CDR2 SYDVKM. Here the CDR3 DNA reads TGTGCCAGCAGACCCACACGTGGCTACACCTTC. It codes for CASRPTRGYTF.